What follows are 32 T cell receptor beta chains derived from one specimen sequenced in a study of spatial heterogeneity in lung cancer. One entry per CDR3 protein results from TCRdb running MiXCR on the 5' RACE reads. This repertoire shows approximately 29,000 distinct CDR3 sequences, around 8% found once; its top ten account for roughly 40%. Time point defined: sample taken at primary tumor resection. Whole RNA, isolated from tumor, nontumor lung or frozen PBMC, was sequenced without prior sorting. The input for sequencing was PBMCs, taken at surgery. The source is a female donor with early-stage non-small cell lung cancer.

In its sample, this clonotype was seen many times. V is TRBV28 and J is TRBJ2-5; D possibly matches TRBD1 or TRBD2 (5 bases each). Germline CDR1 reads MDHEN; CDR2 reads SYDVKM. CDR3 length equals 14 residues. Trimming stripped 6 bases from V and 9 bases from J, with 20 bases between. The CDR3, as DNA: TGTGCCAGCAGGTCCGGGACGCCTCCGACGGCCCAGTACTTC. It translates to CASRSGTPPTAQYF.

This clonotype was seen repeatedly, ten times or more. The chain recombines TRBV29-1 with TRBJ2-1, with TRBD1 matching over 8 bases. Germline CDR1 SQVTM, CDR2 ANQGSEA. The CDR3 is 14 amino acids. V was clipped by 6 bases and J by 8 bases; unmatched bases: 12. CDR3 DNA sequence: TGCAGCGTCGATCAGGGGGCCCGGCTCCATGAGCAGTTCTTC. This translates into CSVDQGARLHEQFF.

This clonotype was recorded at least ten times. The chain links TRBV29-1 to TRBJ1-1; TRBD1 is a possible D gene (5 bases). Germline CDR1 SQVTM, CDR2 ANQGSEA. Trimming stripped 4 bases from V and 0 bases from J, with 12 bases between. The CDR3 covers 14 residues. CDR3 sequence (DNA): TGCAGCGTTGTGGGGGTGTCGTTGAACACTGAAGCTTTCTTT. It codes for CSVVGVSLNTEAFF.

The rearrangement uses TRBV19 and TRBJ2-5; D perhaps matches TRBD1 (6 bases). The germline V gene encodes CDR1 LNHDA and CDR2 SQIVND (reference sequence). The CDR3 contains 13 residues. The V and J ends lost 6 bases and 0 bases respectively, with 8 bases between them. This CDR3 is CASSGQYQETQYF. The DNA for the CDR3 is TGTGCCAGTAGCGGACAGTACCAAGAGACCCAGTACTTC.

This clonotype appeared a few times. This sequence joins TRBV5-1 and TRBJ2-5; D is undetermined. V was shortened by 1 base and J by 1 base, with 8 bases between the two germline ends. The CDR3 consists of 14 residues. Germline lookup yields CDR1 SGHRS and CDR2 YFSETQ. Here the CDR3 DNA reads TGCGCCAGCAGCTTGATGGCAGGCCAAGAGACCCAGTACTTC. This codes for CASSLMAGQETQYF. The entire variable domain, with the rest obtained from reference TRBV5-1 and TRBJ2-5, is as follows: KAGVTQTPRYLIKTRGQQVTLSCSPISGHRSVSWYQQTPGQGLQFLFEYFSETQRNKGNFPGRFSGRQFSNSRSEMNVSTLELGDSALYLCASSLMAGQETQYFGPGTRLLVL.

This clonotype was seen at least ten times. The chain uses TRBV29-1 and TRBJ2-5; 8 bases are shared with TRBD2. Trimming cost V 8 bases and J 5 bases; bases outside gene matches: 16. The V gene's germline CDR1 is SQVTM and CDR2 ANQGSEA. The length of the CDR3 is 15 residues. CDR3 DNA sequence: TGCAGCCTAGCGCTAAGGGGGAGCGGGGGCGAGACCCAGTACTTC. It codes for CSLALRGSGGETQYF. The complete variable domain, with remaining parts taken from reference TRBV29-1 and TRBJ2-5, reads SAVISQKPSRDICQRGTSLTIQCQVDSQVTMMFWYRQQPGQSLTLIATANQGSEATYESGFVIDKFPISRPNLTFSTLTVSNMSPEDSSIYLCSLALRGSGGETQYFGPGTRLLVL.

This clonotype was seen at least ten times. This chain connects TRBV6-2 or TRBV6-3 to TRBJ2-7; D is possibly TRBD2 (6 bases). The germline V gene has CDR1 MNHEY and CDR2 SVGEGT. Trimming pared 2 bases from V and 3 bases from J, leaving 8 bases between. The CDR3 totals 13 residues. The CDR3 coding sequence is TGTGCCAGCAGTTACCGGAGGGGCTACGAGCAGTACGTC. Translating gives CASSYRRGYEQYV.

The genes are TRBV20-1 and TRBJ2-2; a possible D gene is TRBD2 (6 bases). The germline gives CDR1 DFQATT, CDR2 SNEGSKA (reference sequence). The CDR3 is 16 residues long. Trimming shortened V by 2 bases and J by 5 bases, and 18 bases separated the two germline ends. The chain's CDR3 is CSARRVEGLPTGELFF. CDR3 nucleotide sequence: TGCAGTGCTAGAAGAGTTGAGGGACTGCCTACCGGGGAGCTGTTTTTT.

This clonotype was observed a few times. DNA for the CDR3: TGCAGTGCTAGAGATCCAACTAGCGGGAGTGCCAACGAGCAGTACTTC. This encodes CSARDPTSGSANEQYF. This chain joins TRBV20-1 and TRBJ2-7; 11 bases match TRBD2. CDR1 DFQATT and CDR2 SNEGSKA come from the germline V gene (reference sequence). The V gene end was trimmed by 0 bases and the J gene end by 5 bases; junction bases not matched to a gene: 9. The CDR3 covers 16 residues.

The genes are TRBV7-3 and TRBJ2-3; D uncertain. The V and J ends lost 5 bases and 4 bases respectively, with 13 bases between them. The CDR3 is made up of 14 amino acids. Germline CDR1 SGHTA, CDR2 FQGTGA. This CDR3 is CASSPVHGPDTQYF. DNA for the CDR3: TGTGCCAGCAGCCCCGTACATGGGCCAGATACGCAGTATTTT.

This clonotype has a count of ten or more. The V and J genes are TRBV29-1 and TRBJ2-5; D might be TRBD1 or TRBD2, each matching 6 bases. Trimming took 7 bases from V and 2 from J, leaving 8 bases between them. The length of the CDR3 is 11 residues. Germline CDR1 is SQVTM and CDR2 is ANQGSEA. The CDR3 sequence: CSGGAQETQYF. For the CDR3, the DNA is TGCAGCGGGGGGGCGCAAGAGACCCAGTACTTC.

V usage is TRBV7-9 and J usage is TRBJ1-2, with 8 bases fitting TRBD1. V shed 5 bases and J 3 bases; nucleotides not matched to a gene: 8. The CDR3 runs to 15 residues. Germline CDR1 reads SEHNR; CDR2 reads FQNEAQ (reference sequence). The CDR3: CASSDQTGAYYGYTF. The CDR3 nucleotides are TGTGCCAGCAGCGACCAGACAGGGGCATACTATGGCTACACCTTC.

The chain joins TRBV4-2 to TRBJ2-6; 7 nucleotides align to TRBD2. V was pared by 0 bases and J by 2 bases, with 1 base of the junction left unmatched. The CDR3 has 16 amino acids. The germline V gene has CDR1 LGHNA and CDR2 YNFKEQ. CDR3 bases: TGTGCCAGCAGCCAAGATGGGGGGGCTGGGGCCAACGTCCTGACTTTC. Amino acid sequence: CASSQDGGAGANVLTF.

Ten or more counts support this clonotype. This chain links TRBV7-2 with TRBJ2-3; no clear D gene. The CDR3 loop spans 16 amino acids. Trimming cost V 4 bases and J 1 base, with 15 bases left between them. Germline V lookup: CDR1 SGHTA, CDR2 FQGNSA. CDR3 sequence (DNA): TGTGCCAGCAGCTCTCGGTCAGTTACCGGCACAGATACGCAGTATTTT. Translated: CASSSRSVTGTDTQYF.

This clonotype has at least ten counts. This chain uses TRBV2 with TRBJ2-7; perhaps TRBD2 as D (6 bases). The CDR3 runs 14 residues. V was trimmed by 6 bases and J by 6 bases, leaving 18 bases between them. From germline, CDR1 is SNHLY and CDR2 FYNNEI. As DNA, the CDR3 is TGTGCCAGCAGCCTCCGCCCGGAGGGTCCCGAGCAGTACTTC. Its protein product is CASSLRPEGPEQYF. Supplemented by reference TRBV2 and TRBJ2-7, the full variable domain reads EPEVTQTPSHQVTQMGQEVILRCVPISNHLYFYWYRQILGQKVEFLVSFYNNEISEKSEIFDDQFSVERPDGSNFTLKIRSTKLEDSAMYFCASSLRPEGPEQYFGPGTRLTVT.

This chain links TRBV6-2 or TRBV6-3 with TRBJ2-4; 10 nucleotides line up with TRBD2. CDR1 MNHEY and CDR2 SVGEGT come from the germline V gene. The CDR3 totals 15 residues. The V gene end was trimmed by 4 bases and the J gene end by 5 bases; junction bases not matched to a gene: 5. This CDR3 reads CASSSAGLAENIQYF. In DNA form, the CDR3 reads TGTGCCAGCAGTTCGGCCGGACTAGCGGAAAACATTCAGTACTTC.

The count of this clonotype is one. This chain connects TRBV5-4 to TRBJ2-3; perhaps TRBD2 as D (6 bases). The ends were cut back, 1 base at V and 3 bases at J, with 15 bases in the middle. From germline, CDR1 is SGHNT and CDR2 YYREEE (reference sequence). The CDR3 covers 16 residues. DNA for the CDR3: TGTGCCAGCAGCTTGCTAGGCGGGGTGAGGACAGATACGCAGTATTTT. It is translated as CASSLLGGVRTDTQYF.

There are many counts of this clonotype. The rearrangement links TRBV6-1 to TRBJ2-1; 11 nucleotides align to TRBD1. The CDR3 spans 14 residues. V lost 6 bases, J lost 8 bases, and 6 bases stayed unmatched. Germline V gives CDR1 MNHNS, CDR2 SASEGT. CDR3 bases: TGTGCCAGCAGCACGGGACAGGGGGTCTATGAGCAGTTCTTC. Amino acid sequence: CASSTGQGVYEQFF.

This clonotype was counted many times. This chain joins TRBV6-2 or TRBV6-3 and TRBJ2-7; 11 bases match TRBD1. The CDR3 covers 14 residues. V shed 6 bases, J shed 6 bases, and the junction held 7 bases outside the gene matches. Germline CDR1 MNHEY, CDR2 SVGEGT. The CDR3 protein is CASSPGQGAVEQYV. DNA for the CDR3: TGTGCCAGCAGCCCCGGACAGGGGGCAGTCGAGCAGTACGTC.

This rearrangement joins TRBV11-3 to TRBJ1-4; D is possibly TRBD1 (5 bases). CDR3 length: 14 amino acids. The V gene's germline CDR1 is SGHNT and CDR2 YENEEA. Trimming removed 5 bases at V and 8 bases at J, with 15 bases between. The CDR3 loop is CASSLGGVREKLFF. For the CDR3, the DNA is TGTGCCAGCAGCCTCGGGGGGGTCCGAGAAAAACTGTTTTTT.

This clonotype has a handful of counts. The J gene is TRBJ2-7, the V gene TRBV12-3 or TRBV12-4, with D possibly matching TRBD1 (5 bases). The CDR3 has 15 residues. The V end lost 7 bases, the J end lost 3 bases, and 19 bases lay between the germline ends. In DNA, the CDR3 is TGTGCCAGCACCCTTTTAATGGGGCCGAACTACGAGCAGTACTTC. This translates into CASTLLMGPNYEQYF.

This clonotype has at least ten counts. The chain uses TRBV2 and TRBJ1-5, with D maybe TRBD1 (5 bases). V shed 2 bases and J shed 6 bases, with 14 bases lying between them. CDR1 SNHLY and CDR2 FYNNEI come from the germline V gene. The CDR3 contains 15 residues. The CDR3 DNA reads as TGTGCCAGCAGTGAATCCCTCGCAGGGACTCAGCCCCAGCATTTT. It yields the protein CASSESLAGTQPQHF.

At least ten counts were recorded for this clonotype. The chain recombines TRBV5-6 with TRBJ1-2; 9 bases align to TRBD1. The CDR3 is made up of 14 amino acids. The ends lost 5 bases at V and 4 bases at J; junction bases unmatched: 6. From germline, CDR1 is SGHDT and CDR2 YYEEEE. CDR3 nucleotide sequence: TGTGCCAGCAGTCCCGGGACAGGGAGCTATGGCTACACCTTC. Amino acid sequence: CASSPGTGSYGYTF.

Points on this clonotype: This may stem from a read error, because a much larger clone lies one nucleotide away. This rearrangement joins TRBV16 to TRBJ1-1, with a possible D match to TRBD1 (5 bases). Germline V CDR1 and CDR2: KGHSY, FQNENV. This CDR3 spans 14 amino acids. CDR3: CVSSQWQGGTEAFF. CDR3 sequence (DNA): TGTGTCAGCAGCCAATGGCAGGGTGGCACTGAAGCTTTCTTT.

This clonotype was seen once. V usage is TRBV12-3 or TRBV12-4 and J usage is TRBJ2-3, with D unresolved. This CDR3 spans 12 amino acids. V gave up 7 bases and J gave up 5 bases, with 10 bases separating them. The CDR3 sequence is CASKINRDTQYF. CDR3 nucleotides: TGTGCCAGCAAAATTAATAGAGATACGCAGTATTTT.

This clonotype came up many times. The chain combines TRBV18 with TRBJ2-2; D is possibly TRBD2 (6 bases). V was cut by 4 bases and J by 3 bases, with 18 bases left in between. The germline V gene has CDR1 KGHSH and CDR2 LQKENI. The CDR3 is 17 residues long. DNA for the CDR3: TGTGCCAGCTCACTTTCTGGCCAGCGGGCGGACACCGGGGAGCTGTTTTTT. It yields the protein CASSLSGQRADTGELFF.

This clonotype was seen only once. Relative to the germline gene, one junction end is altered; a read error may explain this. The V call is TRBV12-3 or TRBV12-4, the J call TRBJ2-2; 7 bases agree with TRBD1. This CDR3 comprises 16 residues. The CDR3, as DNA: TGTGTCAGCAGCCAAGACAGGGTCAGGAACACCGGGGAGCTGTTTTTT. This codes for CVSSQDRVRNTGELFF.

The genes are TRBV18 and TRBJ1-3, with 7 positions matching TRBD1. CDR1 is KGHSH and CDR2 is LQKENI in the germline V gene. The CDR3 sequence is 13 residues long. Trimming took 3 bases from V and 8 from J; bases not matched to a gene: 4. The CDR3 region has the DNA TGTGCCAGCTCACCGCGACAGGGAGACACCATATATTTT. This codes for CASSPRQGDTIYF.

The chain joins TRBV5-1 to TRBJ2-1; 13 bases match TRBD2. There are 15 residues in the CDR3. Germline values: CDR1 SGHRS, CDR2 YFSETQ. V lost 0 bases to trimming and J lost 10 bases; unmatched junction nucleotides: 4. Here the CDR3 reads CASSLEPTSGREQFF. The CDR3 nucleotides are TGCGCCAGCAGCTTGGAACCGACTAGCGGGAGGGAGCAGTTCTTC. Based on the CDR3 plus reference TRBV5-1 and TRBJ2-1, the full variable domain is KAGVTQTPRYLIKTRGQQVTLSCSPISGHRSVSWYQQTPGQGLQFLFEYFSETQRNKGNFPGRFSGRQFSNSRSEMNVSTLELGDSALYLCASSLEPTSGREQFFGPGTRLTVL.

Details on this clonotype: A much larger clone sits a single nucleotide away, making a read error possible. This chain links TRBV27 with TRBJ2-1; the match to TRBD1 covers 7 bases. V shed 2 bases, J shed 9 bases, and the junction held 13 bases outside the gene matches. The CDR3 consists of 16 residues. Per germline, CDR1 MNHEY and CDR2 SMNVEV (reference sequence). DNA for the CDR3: TGTGCCAGCAGTTTAACCCTTCGGTCAGGGGGAATTGAGCAGTTCTTC. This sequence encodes CASSLTLRSGGIEQFF.

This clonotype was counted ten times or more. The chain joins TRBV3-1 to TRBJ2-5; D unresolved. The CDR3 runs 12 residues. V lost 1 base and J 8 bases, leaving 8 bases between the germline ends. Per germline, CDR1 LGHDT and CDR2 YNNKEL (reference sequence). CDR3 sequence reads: CASSQGPLTQYF. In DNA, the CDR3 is TGTGCCAGCAGCCAAGGCCCCTTAACCCAGTACTTC.

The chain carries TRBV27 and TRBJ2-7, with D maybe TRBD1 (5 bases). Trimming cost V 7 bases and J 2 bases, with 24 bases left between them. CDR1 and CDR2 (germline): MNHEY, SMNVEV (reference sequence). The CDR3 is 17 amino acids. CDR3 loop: CASTPGTPRVSTYEQYV. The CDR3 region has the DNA TGTGCCAGCACGCCCGGAACTCCCAGGGTGAGCACCTACGAGCAGTACGTC.